This T cell receptor (beta chain) originates from a study of monozygotic twins with inflammatory bowel disease. Nested amplification of TCRalpha and TCRbeta cDNA involved two PCRs of approximately 16 and 10 cycles. From its re-call of the 5' RACE reads, TCRdb lists each CDR3 protein once, without DNA. The data show about 300,000 distinct CDR3 sequences, and the top ten clones hold 5.5% to 6.5%. The CDR3 extends over 20 amino acids. Material: blood. The V gene is TRBV12-3 or TRBV12-4, the J gene TRBJ1-5; TCRdb returns TRBD1, unconfirmable since there is no DNA. The clonotype was recovered from a human donor with ulcerative colitis or Crohn's disease, or a healthy co-twin of an affected twin (not recorded which). This chain's CDR3 is CASSRVGQGATWVSNQPQHF.